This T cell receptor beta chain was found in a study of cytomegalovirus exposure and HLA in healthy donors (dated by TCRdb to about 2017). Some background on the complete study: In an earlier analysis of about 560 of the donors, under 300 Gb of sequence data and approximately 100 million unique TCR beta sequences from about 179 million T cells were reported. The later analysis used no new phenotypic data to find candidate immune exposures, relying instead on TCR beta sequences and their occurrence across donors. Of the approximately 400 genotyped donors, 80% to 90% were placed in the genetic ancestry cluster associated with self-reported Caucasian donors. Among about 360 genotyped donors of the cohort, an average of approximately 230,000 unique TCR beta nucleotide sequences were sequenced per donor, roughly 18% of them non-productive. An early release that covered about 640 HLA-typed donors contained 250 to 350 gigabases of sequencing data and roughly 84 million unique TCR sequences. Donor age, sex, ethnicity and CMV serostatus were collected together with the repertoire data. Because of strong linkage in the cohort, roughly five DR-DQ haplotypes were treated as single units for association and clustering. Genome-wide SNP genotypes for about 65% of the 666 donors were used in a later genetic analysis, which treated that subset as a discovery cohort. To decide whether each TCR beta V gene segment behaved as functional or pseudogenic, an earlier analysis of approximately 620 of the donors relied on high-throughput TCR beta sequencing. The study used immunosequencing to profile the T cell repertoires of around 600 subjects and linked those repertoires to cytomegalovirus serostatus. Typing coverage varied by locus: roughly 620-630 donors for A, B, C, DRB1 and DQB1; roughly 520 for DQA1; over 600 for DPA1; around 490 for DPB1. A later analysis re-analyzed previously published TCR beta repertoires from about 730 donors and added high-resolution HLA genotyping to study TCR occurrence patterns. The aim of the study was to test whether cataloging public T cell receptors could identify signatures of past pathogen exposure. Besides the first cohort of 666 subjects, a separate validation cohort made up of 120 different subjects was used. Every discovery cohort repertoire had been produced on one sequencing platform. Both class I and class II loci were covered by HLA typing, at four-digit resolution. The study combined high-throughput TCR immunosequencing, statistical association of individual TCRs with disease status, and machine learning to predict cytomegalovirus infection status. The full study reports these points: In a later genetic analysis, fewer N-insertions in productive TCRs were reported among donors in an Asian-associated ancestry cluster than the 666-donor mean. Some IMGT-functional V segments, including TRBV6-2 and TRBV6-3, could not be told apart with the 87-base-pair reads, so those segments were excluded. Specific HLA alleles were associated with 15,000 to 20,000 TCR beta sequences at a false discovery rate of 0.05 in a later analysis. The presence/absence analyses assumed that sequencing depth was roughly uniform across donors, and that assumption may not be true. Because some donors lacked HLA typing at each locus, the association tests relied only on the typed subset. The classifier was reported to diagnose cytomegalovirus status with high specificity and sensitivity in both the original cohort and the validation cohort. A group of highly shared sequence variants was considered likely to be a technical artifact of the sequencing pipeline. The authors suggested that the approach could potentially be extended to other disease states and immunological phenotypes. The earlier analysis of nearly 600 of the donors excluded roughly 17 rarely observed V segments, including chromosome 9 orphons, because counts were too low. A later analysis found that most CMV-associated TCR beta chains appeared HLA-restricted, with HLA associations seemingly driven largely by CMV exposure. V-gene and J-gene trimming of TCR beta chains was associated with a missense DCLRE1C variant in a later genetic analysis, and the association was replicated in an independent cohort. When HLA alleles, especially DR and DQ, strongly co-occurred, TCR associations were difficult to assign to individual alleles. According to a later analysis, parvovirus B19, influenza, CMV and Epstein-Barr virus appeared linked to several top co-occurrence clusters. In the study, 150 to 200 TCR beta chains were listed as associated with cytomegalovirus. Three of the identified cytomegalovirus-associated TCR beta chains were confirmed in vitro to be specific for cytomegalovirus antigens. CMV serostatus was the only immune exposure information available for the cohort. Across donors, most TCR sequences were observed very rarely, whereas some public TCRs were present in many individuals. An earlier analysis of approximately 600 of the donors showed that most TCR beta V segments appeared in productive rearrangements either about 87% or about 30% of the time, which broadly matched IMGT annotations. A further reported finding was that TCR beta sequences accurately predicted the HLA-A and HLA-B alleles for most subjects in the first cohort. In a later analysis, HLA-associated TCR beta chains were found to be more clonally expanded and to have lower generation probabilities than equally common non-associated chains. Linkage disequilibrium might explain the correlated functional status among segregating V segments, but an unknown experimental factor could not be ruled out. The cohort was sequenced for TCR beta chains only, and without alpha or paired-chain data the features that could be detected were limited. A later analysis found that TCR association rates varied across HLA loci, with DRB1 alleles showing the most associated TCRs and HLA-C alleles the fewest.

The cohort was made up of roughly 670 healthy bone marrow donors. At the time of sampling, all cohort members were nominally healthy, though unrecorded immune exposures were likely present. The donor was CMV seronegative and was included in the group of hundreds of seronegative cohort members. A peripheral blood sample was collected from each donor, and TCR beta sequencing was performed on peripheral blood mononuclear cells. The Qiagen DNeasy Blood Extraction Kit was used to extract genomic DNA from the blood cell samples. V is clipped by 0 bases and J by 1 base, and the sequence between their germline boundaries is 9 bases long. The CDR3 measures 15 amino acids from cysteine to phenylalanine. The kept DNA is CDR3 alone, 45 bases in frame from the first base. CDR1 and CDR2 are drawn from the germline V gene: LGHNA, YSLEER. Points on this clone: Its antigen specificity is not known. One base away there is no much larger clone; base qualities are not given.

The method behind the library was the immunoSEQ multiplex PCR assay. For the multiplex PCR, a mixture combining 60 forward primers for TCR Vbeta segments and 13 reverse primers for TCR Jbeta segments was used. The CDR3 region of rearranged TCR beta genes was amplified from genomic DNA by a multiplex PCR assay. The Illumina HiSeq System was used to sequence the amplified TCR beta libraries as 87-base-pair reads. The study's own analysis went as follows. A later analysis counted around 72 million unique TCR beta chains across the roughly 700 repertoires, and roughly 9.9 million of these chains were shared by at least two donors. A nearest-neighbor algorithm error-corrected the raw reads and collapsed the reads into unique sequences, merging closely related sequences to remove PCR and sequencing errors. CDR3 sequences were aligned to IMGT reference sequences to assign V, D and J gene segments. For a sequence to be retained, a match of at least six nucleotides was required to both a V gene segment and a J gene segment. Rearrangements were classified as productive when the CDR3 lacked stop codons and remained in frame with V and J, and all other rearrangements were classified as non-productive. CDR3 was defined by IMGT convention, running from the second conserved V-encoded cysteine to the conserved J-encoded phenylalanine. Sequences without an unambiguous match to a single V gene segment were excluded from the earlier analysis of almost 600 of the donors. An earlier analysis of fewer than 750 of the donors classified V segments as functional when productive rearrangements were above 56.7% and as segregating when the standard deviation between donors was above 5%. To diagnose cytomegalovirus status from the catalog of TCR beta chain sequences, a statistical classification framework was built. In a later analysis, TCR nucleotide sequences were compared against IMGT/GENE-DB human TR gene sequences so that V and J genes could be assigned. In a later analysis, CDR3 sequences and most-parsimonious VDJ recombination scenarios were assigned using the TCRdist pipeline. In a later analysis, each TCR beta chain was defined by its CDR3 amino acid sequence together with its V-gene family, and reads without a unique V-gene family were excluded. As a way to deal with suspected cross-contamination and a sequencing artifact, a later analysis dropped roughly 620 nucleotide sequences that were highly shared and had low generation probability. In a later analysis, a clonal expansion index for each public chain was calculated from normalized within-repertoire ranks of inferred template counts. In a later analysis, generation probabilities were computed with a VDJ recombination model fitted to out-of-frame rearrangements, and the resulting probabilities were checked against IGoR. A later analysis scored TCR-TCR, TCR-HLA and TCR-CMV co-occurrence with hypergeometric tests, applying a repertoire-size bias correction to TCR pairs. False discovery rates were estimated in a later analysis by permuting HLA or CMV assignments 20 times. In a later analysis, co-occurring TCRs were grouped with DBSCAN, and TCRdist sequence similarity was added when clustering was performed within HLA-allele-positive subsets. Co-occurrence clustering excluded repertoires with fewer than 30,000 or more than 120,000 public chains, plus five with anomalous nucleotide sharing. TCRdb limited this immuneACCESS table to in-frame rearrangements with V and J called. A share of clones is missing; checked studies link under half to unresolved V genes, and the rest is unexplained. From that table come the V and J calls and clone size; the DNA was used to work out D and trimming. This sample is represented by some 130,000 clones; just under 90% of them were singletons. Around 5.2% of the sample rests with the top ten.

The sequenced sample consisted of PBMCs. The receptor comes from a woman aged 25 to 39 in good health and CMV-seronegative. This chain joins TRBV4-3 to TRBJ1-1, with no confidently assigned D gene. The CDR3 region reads CASSQDRGSNTEAFF. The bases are TGCGCCAGCAGCCAAGATCGGGGATCGAACACTGAAGCTTTCTTT.